This T cell receptor beta chain was identified during a study of long-term antiretroviral therapy in people with HIV. Researchers ran immunoSEQ v3.0 at survey level. Profiled with immunoSEQ multiplex PCR; TCRdb holds only in-frame clones, not every one. The repertoire has tens of thousands of clones, 84% of them found once; the top ten carry roughly 18%. The ends were cut back, 4 bases at V and 0 bases at J, with 6 bases in the middle. The germline V gene has CDR1 SEHNR and CDR2 FQNEAQ (reference sequence). The CDR3 has 13 amino acids. The sample consisted of unsorted PBMCs, taken 0.5 years before starting antiretroviral therapy. The rearrangement links TRBV7-9 to TRBJ1-2, with no clear D. This TCR was recovered from a man aged 35 to 55 with HIV. The CDR3 DNA reads as TGTGCCAGCAGCTCCAGAGCTAACTATGGCTACACCTTC. Amino acid sequence: CASSSRANYGYTF.